The rows below give T cell receptor beta chains drawn from one sample of a study of T-cell memory formation after mild COVID-19. Each CDR3 protein is one row after TCRdb ran MiXCR on the 5' RACE reads. Found here are some 450,000 distinct CDR3 sequences, roughly 18% of them singletons; the top ten hold about a fifth. The specimen sequenced was PBMCs or a T cell subset sorted from them (not recorded which). The source is a man between 18 and 29 years old who had mild COVID-19 (a few samples of this study predate the infection). Cell type and time point are not known. Each CDR3 is given with its conserved first and last residue.

>TRBJ2-3|TRBV5-1
CASRTGTSTDTQYF
>TRBJ2-1|TRBV27
CASSTQGGAYNEQFF
>TRBJ2-2|TRBV7-2
CASSPGLALGELFF
>TRBJ2-3|TRBV15
CATGDRGLSDTQYF
>TRBJ2-2|TRBV24-1
CASSRYSGELFF
>TRBJ2-4|TRBV14
CASSQDGGSIQYF
>TRBJ1-1|TRBV18
CASSPPGEVTEAFF
>TRBJ2-5|TRBV5-1
CASTQETGYLVKTQYF
>TRBJ1-2|TRBV4-2
CASSQEEKGGYGYTF
>TRBJ2-3|TRBV11-2
CASSPAVGSTDTQYF
>TRBJ2-6|TRBV5-1
CASSPRGPGLSGANVLTF
>TRBJ2-2|TRBV5-1
CASNPGQHTGELFF
>TRBJ2-2|TRBV10-3
CAIRDMGGRTGELFF
>TRBJ1-2|TRBV6-5
CASSYSRANYGYTF
>TRBJ2-7|TRBV6-2/TRBV6-3
CASSYRGFHEQYF
>TRBJ2-7|TRBV4-1
CASSQGHPPGYEQYF
>TRBJ2-3|TRBV18
CASSPNRNTDTQYF
>TRBJ1-1|TRBV20-1
CSAEGGNTEAFF
>TRBJ2-2|TRBV5-1
CASRPGDTNTGELFF
>TRBJ1-5|TRBV4-1
CASSVRVLGGGRSPQNQPQHF
>TRBJ2-1|TRBV7-2
CASSLAQGHAEQFF
>TRBJ2-1|TRBV11-2
CASSLLGQGVDEQFF
>TRBJ2-3|TRBV7-8
CASSLWIDTDTQYF
>TRBJ2-5|TRBV6-5
CASSSDIQETQYF
>TRBJ1-1|TRBV20-1
CSARIQGTTEAFF
>TRBJ1-5|TRBV15
CATSSRGKSNQPQHF
>TRBJ1-1|TRBV4-1
CASSHRQGAENTEAFF
>TRBJ1-1|TRBV29-1
CSVFQGQGAEAFF
>TRBJ1-2|TRBV4-3
CASSQDPPPGGFGYTF
>TRBJ2-3|TRBV18
CASSPRTGVTDTQYF
>TRBJ2-3|TRBV12-3/TRBV12-4
CASSTGTSGVPSTDTQYF
>TRBJ1-3|TRBV18
CASSPRFPISGNTIYF
>TRBJ2-3|TRBV5-1
CASSPTQSGTDTQYF
>TRBJ1-2|TRBV7-9
CASRGQGANYGYTF
>TRBJ2-3|TRBV20-1
CSARVQGTDTQYF